This T cell receptor (beta chain) was obtained from a study of shared clonotypes between healthy human individuals. The repertoire was sequenced with immunoSEQ multiplex PCR; TCRdb's copy has only in-frame clones and lacks some. The sample holds some 490,000 clones, almost 80% seen once. The receptor's source is a woman aged 40 to 50 in good health. Some clones in this sample may be carry-over from other donors' samples. Sequences were obtained from PBMCs.

The CDR3 coding sequence is TGTGCCAGCAGCCCTCTAGCGGGCAGGGGTGGGACCGGGGAGCTGTTTTTT. Encoded protein: CASSPLAGRGGTGELFF. The chain joins TRBV4-2 to TRBJ2-2; 8 bases are a match to TRBD2. Trimming removed 4 bases from V and 5 bases from J; junction bases left unmatched: 12. Germline CDR1 reads LGHNA; CDR2 reads YNFKEQ. The CDR3 has 17 amino acids.